The present TCR beta chain was sequenced within a study of glioma-infiltrating T cells. Overall study findings and caveats: Above-expected tissue-blood divergence occurred in all gliomas, most in low-grade ones. CDR3 overlap between tissue and blood was very small.

With regard to this clonotype: Its antigen is currently unknown.

The germline V gene encodes CDR1 SQVTM and CDR2 ANQGSEA. The CDR3 covers 12 residues. Unmatched junction bases numbered 3, after V lost 6 bases and J lost 2 bases. The iRepertoire nested amplicon-rescue multiplex PCR amplified TCR alpha and beta CDR3s from RNA. For one-step reverse transcription and amplification, roughly 100-400 ng of tissue mRNA or PBMC total RNA was used. TCRdb analysed the multiplex PCR reads with MiXCR anew, one entry per CDR3 protein. The sample yields about 190,000 distinct CDR3 sequences, roughly a third seen once. The J gene is TRBJ1-2, the V gene TRBV29-1, with TRBD1 matching 7 bases. The receptor's source is a human donor with low-grade glioma or glioblastoma, undergoing nonglioma brain surgery, or in good health (not recorded which). The sequencing input was glioma tissue, nonneoplastic brain tissue, or PBMCs (not recorded which). The CDR3 spells CSVSGQNYGYTF. The CDR3 DNA sequence: TGCAGCGTCTCGGGACAGAACTATGGCTACACCTTC.